This T cell receptor (beta chain) derives from a study of blood T cell repertoires in COVID-19. Looking at the study overall: Acute and convalescent COVID-19 samples came from the United States, Italy and Spain.

Trimming at V came to 3 bases and at J to 3 bases, leaving 8 bases not matched to a gene. The germline CDR1 and CDR2 sequences are SEHNR and FQNEAQ (reference sequence). This CDR3 is 15 amino acids long. Some clones are missing from TCRdb's copy, which holds only in-frame ones; the method was immunoSEQ multiplex PCR. There are more than 250,000 clones in the sample; 83% occur only once, and about 4.6% lies in the top ten. This chain joins TRBV7-9 and TRBJ2-7, with 7 bases aligning to TRBD2. The clonotype was recovered from a man in his 60s who had recovered from COVID-19. Sequenced sample: peripheral blood. CDR3 loop: CASSLSGTTIYEQYF. The CDR3 DNA is TGTGCCAGCAGCTTGAGTGGGACTACCATCTACGAGCAGTACTTC. Drawing the rest from reference TRBV7-9 and TRBJ2-7, the complete variable domain is DTGVSQNPRHKITKRGQNVTFRCDPISEHNRLYWYRQTLGQGPEFLTYFQNEAQLEKSRLLSDRFSAERPKGSFSTLEIQRTEQGDSAMYLCASSLSGTTIYEQYFGPGTRLTVT.